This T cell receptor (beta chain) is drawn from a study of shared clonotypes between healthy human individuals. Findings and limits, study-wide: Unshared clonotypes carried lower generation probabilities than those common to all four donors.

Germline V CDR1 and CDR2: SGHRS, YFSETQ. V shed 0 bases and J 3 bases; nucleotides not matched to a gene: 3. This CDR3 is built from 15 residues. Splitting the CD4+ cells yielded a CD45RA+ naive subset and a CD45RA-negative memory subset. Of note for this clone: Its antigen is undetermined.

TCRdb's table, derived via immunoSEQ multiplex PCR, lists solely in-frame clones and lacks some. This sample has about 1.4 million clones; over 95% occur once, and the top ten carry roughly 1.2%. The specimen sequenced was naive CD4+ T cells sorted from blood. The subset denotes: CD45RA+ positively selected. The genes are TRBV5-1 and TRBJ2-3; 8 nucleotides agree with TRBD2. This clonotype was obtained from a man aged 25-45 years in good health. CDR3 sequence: CASSLDSGITDTQYF. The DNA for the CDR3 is TGCGCCAGCAGCTTGGATAGCGGGATAACAGATACGCAGTATTTT.